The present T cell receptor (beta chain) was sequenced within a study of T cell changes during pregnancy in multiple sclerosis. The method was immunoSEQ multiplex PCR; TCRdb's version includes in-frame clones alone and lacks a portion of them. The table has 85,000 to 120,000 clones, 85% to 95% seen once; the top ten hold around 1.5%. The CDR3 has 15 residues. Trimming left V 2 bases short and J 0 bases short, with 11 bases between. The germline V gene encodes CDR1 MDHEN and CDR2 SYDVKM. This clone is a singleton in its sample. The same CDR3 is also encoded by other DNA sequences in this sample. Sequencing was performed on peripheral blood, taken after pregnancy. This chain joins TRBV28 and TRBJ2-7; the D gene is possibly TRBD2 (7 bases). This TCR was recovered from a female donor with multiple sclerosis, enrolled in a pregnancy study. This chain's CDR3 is CASSLRGGPSYEQYF. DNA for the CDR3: TGTGCCAGCAGTTTAAGGGGGGGTCCCTCCTACGAGCAGTACTTC.